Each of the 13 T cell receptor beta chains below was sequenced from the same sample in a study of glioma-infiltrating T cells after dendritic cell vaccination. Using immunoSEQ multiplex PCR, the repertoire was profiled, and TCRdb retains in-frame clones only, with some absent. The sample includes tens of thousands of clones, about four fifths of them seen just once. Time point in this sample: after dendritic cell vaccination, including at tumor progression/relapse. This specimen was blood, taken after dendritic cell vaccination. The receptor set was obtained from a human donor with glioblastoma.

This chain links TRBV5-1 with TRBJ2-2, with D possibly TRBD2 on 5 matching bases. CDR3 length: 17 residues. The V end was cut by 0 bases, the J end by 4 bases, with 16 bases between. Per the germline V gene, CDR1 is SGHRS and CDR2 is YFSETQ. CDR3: CASSLGGVSAGTGELFF. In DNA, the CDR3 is TGCGCCAGCAGCTTGGGTGGGGTGTCGGCGGGCACCGGGGAGCTGTTTTTT.

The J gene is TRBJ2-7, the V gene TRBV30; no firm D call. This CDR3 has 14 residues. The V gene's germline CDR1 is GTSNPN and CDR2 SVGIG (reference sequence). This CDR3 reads CAAKTINSSYEQYF. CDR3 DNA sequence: TGTGCTGCGAAGACCATCAACAGCTCCTACGAGCAGTACTTC.

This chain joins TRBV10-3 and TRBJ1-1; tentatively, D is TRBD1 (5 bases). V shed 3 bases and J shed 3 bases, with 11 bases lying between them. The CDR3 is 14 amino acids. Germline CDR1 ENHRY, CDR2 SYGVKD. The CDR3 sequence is CAISENGRDTEAFF. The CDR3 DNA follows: TGTGCCATCAGTGAAAACGGCAGGGACACTGAAGCTTTCTTT.

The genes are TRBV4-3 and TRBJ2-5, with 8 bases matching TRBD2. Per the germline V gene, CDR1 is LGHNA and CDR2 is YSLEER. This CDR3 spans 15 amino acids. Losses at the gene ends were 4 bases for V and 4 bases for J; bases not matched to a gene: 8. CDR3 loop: CASSPSGGGLETQYF. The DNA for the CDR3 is TGCGCCAGCAGCCCGTCCGGGGGGGGATTAGAGACCCAGTACTTC.

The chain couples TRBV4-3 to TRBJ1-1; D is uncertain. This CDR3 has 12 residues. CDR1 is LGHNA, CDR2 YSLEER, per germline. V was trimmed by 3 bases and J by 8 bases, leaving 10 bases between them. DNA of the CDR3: TGCGCCAGCAGCCACACCCCCGGGGAAGCTTTCTTT. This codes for CASSHTPGEAFF.

CDR3 amino acids: CASSYGGTYEQYF. In DNA form, the CDR3 reads TGCGCCAGCAGCTACGGGGGAACCTACGAGCAGTACTTC. The chain is built from TRBV5-1 and TRBJ2-7; tentative D call: TRBD2 (6 bases). Between the trimmed V and J ends, which lost 3 bases and 2 bases, there was a span of 9 bases. The V gene's germline CDR1 is SGHRS and CDR2 YFSETQ. The CDR3 has 13 residues.

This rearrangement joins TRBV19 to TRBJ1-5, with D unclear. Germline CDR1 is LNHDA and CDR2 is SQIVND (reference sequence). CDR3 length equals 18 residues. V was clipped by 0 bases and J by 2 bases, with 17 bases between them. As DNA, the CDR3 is TGTGCCAGTAGTATAGACCCCCCGCGTCGGGTAGGCAATCAGCCCCAGCATTTT. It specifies CASSIDPPRRVGNQPQHF.

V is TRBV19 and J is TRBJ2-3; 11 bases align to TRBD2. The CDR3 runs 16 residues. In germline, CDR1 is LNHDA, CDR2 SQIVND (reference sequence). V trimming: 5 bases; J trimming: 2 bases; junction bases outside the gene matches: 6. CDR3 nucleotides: TGTGCCAGTAGTTCCTCGACTAGCGGGATCACAGATACGCAGTATTTT. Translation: CASSSSTSGITDTQYF.

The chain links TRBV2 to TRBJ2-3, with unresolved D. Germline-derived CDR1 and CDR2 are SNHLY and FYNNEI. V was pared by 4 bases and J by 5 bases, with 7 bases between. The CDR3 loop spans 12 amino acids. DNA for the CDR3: TGTGCCAGCAGTGGGCTTTTAGATACGCAGTATTTT. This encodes CASSGLLDTQYF.

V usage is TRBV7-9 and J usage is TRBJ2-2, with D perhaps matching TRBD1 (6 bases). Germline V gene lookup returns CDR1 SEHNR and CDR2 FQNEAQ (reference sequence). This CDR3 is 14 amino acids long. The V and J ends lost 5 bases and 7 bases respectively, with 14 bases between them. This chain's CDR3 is CASSQTGQDGELFF. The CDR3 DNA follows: TGTGCCAGCAGCCAAACAGGGCAGGACGGGGAGCTGTTTTTT.

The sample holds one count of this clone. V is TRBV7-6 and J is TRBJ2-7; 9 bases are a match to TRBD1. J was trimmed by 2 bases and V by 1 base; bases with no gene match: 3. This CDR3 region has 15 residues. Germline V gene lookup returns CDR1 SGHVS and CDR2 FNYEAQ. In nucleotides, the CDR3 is TGTGCCAGCAGCTTAGTTGGGGACAGGGCCTACGAGCAGTACTTC. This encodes CASSLVGDRAYEQYF.

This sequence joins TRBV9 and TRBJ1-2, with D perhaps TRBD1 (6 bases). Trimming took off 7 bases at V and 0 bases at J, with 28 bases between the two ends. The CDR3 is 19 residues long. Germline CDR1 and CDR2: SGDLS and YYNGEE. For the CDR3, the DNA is TGTGCCAGCGGCCCCCTTGGAGTTTTGGGGACATTCGCTAACTATGGCTACACCTTC. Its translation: CASGPLGVLGTFANYGYTF.

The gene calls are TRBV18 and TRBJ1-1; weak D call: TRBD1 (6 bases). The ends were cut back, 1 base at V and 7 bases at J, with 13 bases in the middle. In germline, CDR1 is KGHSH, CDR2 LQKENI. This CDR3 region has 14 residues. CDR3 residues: CASSPQSGQSEAFF. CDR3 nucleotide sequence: TGTGCCAGCTCACCACAATCCGGACAGAGTGAAGCTTTCTTT.